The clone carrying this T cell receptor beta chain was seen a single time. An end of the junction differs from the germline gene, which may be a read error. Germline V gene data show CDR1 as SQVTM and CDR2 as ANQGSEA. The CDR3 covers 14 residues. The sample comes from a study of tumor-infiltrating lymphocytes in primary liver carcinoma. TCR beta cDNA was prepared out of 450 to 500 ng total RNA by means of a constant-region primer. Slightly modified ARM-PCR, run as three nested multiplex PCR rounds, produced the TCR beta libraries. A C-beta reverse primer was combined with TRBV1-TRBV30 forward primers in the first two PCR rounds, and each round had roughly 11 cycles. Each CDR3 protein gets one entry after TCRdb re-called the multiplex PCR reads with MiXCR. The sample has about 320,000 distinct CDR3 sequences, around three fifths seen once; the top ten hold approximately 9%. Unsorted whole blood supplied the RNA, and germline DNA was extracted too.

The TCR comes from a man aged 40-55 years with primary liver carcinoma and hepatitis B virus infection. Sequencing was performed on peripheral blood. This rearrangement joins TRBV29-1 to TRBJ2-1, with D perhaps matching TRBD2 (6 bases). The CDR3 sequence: CSGGTQNSYNGQFF. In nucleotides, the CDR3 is TGCAGCGGGGGGACTCAGAACTCCTACAATGGGCAGTTCTTC.